This TCR beta chain was sequenced in a study of T cells in Graves' hyperthyroidism and ophthalmopathy. For the diagnoses, clinical symptoms, serum thyroxine and TRAb, thyroid ultrasound and orbital computed tomography were used. Sample collection date corresponds to first hyperthyroidism diagnosis, prior to any ophthalmopathy symptoms. PBMCs were obtained from under 13 ml fresh peripheral blood. This clonotype was recorded at least ten times. Researchers took RNA transcripts and amplified the TCR beta CDR3 regions from them. First-round RT-PCR targeting the TCR CDR3 was performed with the HTBI primer set. In TCRdb, the multiplex PCR reads were re-called with MiXCR into one record per CDR3 protein. Here the sample spans approximately 260,000 distinct CDR3 sequences, approximately 16% being singletons. CDR3 length: 14 amino acids. Germline CDR1 and CDR2: LGHDT and YNNKEL (reference sequence). V lost 4 bases to trimming and J lost 13 bases, with 22 bases between them.

This TCR derives from a woman between 50 and 59 years old with Graves' hyperthyroidism that later progressed to Graves' ophthalmopathy. The rearrangement uses TRBV3-1 and TRBJ1-2; D is uncertain. Sequencing input: blood. CDR3 sequence (DNA): TGTGCCAGCAGCCCGGGTAGGGCAAGCTTAGGTCGCACCTTC. Protein: CASSPGRASLGRTF.